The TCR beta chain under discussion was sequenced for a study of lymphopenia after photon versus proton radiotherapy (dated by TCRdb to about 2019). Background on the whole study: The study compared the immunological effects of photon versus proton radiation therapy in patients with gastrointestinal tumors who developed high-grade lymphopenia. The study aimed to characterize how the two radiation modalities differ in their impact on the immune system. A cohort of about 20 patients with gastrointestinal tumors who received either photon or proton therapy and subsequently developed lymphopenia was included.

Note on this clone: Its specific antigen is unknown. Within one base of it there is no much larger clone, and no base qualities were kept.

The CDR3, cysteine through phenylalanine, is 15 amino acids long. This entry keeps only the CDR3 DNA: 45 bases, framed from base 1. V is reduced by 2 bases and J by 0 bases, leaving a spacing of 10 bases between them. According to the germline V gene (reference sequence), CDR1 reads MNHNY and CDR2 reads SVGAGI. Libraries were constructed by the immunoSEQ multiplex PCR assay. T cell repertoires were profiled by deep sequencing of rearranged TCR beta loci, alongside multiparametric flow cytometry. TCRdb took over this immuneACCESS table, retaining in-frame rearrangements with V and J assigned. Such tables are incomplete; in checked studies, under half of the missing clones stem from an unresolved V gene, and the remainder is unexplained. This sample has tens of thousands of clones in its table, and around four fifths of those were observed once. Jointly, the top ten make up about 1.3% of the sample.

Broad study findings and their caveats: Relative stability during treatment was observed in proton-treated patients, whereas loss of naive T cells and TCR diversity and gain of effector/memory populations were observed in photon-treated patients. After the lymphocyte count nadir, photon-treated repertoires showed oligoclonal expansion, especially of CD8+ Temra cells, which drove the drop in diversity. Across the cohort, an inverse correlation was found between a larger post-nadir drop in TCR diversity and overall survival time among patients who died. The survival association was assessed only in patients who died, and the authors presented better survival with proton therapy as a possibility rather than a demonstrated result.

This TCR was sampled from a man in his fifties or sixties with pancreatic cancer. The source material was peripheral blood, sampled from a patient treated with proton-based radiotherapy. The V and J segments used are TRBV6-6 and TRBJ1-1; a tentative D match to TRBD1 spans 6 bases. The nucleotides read TGTGCCAGCAGTTACGGGACAACCTTGAACACTGAAGCTTTCTTT. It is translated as CASSYGTTLNTEAFF.